This TCR beta chain was captured by sequencing in a study of blood T cell repertoires in COVID-19. The wider study: In each case, the material was cDNA or gDNA derived from T cells, B-cell-depleted T cells, or PBMCs.

Source study methods: Nucleated cell number was recorded as an estimate derived from reference gene primer amplification. TCRdb's table, derived via immunoSEQ multiplex PCR, lists solely in-frame clones and lacks some. Clonal size and the V and J genes are those of that table, whereas D and trimming came from the DNA. This table has 35,000 to 55,000 clones, roughly 63% appearing once. CDR1 is MNHNY, CDR2 SVGAGI, per germline (reference sequence). Losses at the gene ends were 2 bases for V and 6 bases for J; bases not matched to a gene: 6. The CDR3 consists of 15 residues. The chain couples TRBV6-6 to TRBJ2-5; 10 nucleotides agree with TRBD2. The sequence came from a man at least 80 years old with acute or convalescent COVID-19. The specimen sequenced was peripheral blood. DNA of the CDR3: TGTGCCAGCAGTTACCCACAGACTAGCGGGCAGACCCAGTACTTC. It is translated as CASSYPQTSGQTQYF.